The rows below give T cell receptor beta chains drawn from one sample of a study of metastatic and nonmetastatic thyroid tumors. With MiXCR, TCRdb called clones anew from the PCR reads. Of about 92,000 clones in the sample, under 15% were seen once. Specimen: blood. These receptors were obtained from a female donor with papillary thyroid cancer or a benign thyroid nodule (not recorded which). Some clones in this sample may be carry-over from other donors' samples. Each CDR3 is given with its conserved first and last residue. Each record gives: clone size, J gene, V gene, D gene, CDR3 DNA, CDR3 protein. A D gene is named only where the DNA matches it firmly. Clone sizes are given selectively: once, few, many, or a class where the clone is expanded.

abundance: few; j_gene: TRBJ1-2; v_gene: TRBV27; d_gene: TRBD1; CDR3nt: TGTGCCAGCAGTCCTGCCGGGACAGCTAACTATGGCTACACCTTC; CDR3aa: CASSPAGTANYGYTF
abundance: many; j_gene: TRBJ1-3; v_gene: TRBV11-1; d_gene: -; CDR3nt: TGTGCCAGCAGCTTAGATGGGCGCCGGGGGGGAAACACCATATATTTT; CDR3aa: CASSLDGRRGGNTIYF
abundance: many; j_gene: TRBJ1-2; v_gene: TRBV20-1; d_gene: -; CDR3nt: TGCAGTGCTAGAGCCTTGACAGAGAACTATGGCTACACCTTC; CDR3aa: CSARALTENYGYTF
abundance: many; j_gene: TRBJ1-5; v_gene: TRBV6-1; d_gene: -; CDR3nt: TGTGCCAGCAGTGCGATACAGTCTCCTCTCCCGCATTTT; CDR3aa: CASSAIQSPLPHF
abundance: many; j_gene: TRBJ2-7; v_gene: TRBV6-6; d_gene: -; CDR3nt: TGTGCCAGCAGTTACGGGGGGGCGCGTGCCTACGAGCAGTACTTC; CDR3aa: CASSYGGARAYEQYF
abundance: many; j_gene: TRBJ2-2; v_gene: TRBV28; d_gene: TRBD1; CDR3nt: TGTGCCAGCACCGGGACAGGGATCACCGGGGAGCTGTTTTTT; CDR3aa: CASTGTGITGELFF
abundance: -; j_gene: TRBJ2-3; v_gene: TRBV5-5; d_gene: TRBD1; CDR3nt: TGTGCCAGCAGCCCCGGACAGGGCCGTGATACGCAGTATTTT; CDR3aa: CASSPGQGRDTQYF
abundance: medium-sized; j_gene: TRBJ2-3; v_gene: TRBV7-2; d_gene: -; CDR3nt: TGTGCCAGCAGCTCCCTCCCAGATACGCAGTATTTT; CDR3aa: CASSSLPDTQYF
abundance: few; j_gene: TRBJ2-1; v_gene: TRBV20-1; d_gene: -; CDR3nt: TGCAGTGCTAGAGCGAGAGAGGGAGGAGCCCCAACTCAGTTCTTC; CDR3aa: CSARAREGGAPTQFF
abundance: -; j_gene: TRBJ2-1; v_gene: TRBV5-1; d_gene: TRBD2; CDR3nt: TGCGCCAGCAGCTTGTGGGGTCGGGGGGGCACAGATGAGCAGTTCTTC; CDR3aa: CASSLWGRGGTDEQFF
abundance: many; j_gene: TRBJ1-5; v_gene: TRBV12-3/TRBV12-4; d_gene: -; CDR3nt: TGTGCCAGCAGTACGAGGCCCCTAGGGGGTAATCAGCCCCAGCATTTT; CDR3aa: CASSTRPLGGNQPQHF
abundance: many; j_gene: TRBJ1-1; v_gene: TRBV6-1; d_gene: -; CDR3nt: TGTGCCAGCAGTGAAGGTTGGACGGCGAACACTGAAGCTTTCTTT; CDR3aa: CASSEGWTANTEAFF
abundance: many; j_gene: TRBJ2-7; v_gene: TRBV6-1; d_gene: -; CDR3nt: TGTGCCAGCAGTGCCGGACAGCCCTACGAGCAGTACTTC; CDR3aa: CASSAGQPYEQYF
abundance: many; j_gene: TRBJ2-7; v_gene: TRBV7-6; d_gene: TRBD1; CDR3nt: TGTGCCAGCAGCTCTCAAGGGGACAGCCGCTACGAGCAGTACTTC; CDR3aa: CASSSQGDSRYEQYF
abundance: many; j_gene: TRBJ2-2; v_gene: TRBV14; d_gene: -; CDR3nt: TGTGCCAGCAGCCAAGGCACATTTGGACAGCGCGCGAACACCGGGGAGCTGTTTTTT; CDR3aa: CASSQGTFGQRANTGELFF
abundance: few; j_gene: TRBJ1-4; v_gene: TRBV5-6; d_gene: -; CDR3nt: TGTGCCAGCAGCCACAACAGCGGTAGGGCAACTAATGAAAAACTGTTTTTT; CDR3aa: CASSHNSGRATNEKLFF
abundance: many; j_gene: TRBJ1-5; v_gene: TRBV30; d_gene: -; CDR3nt: TGTGCCTGGAATAGGGACGGAGAGAATCAGCCCCAGCATTTT; CDR3aa: CAWNRDGENQPQHF
abundance: -; j_gene: TRBJ2-7; v_gene: TRBV6-1; d_gene: TRBD1; CDR3nt: TGTGCCAGCAGTGACAGGACAGGACCTTACAACGAGCAGTACTTC; CDR3aa: CASSDRTGPYNEQYF
abundance: many; j_gene: TRBJ2-3; v_gene: TRBV6-5; d_gene: -; CDR3nt: TGTGCCAGCAGTTACTCAGGCGGGGCGACAGGTTATACGCAGTATTTT; CDR3aa: CASSYSGGATGYTQYF
abundance: many; j_gene: TRBJ1-2; v_gene: TRBV18; d_gene: -; CDR3nt: TGTGCCAGCTCACCTCCACTTCCAGTCTTTCTTAACTATGGCTACACCTTC; CDR3aa: CASSPPLPVFLNYGYTF
abundance: -; j_gene: TRBJ2-5; v_gene: TRBV20-1; d_gene: TRBD2; CDR3nt: TGCAGTGCTAGAGATATGCCCCTCTCACAAAACGGGGGGAGCGGGGGGCCCCAAGAGACCCAGTACTTC; CDR3aa: CSARDMPLSQNGGSGGPQETQYF
abundance: -; j_gene: TRBJ2-5; v_gene: TRBV2; d_gene: -; CDR3nt: TGTGCCAGCAGGCTGGTCGATCCAGGGGACACCCAGTACTTC; CDR3aa: CASRLVDPGDTQYF
abundance: many; j_gene: TRBJ2-3; v_gene: TRBV3-1; d_gene: TRBD2; CDR3nt: TGTGCCAGCAGCCAAGATCTAGCGGGGGGTTGGGATACGCAGTATTTT; CDR3aa: CASSQDLAGGWDTQYF
abundance: many; j_gene: TRBJ2-2; v_gene: TRBV11-2; d_gene: -; CDR3nt: TGTGCCAGCGGGGGGAAGAACACCGGGGAGCTGTTTTTT; CDR3aa: CASGGKNTGELFF
abundance: many; j_gene: TRBJ2-3; v_gene: TRBV13; d_gene: -; CDR3nt: TGTGCCAGCAGCTTAGGCTTCTCGGAGCGGGCCTTCACAGATACGCAGTATTTT; CDR3aa: CASSLGFSERAFTDTQYF
abundance: few; j_gene: TRBJ1-1; v_gene: TRBV6-2/TRBV6-3; d_gene: -; CDR3nt: TGTGCCAGCAGTGACCAGACAGCGGGGGACACTGAAGCTTTCTTT; CDR3aa: CASSDQTAGDTEAFF
abundance: many; j_gene: TRBJ2-7; v_gene: TRBV6-4; d_gene: -; CDR3nt: TGTGCCATCCAGGCTTTTGGACAGTCAAGCTACGAGCAGTACTTC; CDR3aa: CAIQAFGQSSYEQYF
abundance: few; j_gene: TRBJ2-7; v_gene: TRBV6-2/TRBV6-3; d_gene: TRBD1; CDR3nt: TGTGCCAGCAGTTGGAGCCGGGACAGGGCCTACGAGCAGTACTTC; CDR3aa: CASSWSRDRAYEQYF
abundance: many; j_gene: TRBJ1-2; v_gene: TRBV7-8; d_gene: -; CDR3nt: TGTGCCAGCAGCCCTGACAGGCTCAGTAACTATGGCTACACCTTC; CDR3aa: CASSPDRLSNYGYTF
abundance: -; j_gene: TRBJ1-1; v_gene: TRBV19; d_gene: TRBD1; CDR3nt: TGTGCCAGTAGACCCCGGGACAGGGGCGAAATGAACACTGAAGCTTTCTTT; CDR3aa: CASRPRDRGEMNTEAFF
abundance: many; j_gene: TRBJ1-2; v_gene: TRBV15; d_gene: -; CDR3nt: TGTGCCACCAGCAACGTGGACATGATCGGCGGCTACACCTTC; CDR3aa: CATSNVDMIGGYTF
abundance: many; j_gene: TRBJ1-2; v_gene: TRBV12-3/TRBV12-4; d_gene: TRBD1; CDR3nt: TGTGCCAGCAGCTCCACAGGGGGAATCGCACCCTACTATGGCTACACCTTC; CDR3aa: CASSSTGGIAPYYGYTF
abundance: many; j_gene: TRBJ1-3; v_gene: TRBV29-1; d_gene: -; CDR3nt: TGCAGCGTTGAAGCTGACTCTGGAAACACCATATATTTT; CDR3aa: CSVEADSGNTIYF
abundance: many; j_gene: TRBJ1-6; v_gene: TRBV15; d_gene: -; CDR3nt: TGTGCCACCAGAGGGGACGTGGTGTCACCCCTCCACTTT; CDR3aa: CATRGDVVSPLHF
abundance: -; j_gene: TRBJ2-7; v_gene: TRBV30; d_gene: TRBD2; CDR3nt: TGTGCCTGGAGTGAGGGGACTAGCGGGAGGCAGTACTTC; CDR3aa: CAWSEGTSGRQYF
abundance: -; j_gene: TRBJ2-3; v_gene: TRBV12-3/TRBV12-4; d_gene: TRBD2; CDR3nt: TGTGCCAGCAGTGGCGGAGCGGGGGGGTGGACTATCACATATACGCAGTATTTT; CDR3aa: CASSGGAGGWTITYTQYF
abundance: few; j_gene: TRBJ2-3; v_gene: TRBV29-1; d_gene: -; CDR3nt: TGCAGCGTTGAAGGGCTTGGCACAGATACGCAGTATTTT; CDR3aa: CSVEGLGTDTQYF
abundance: many; j_gene: TRBJ1-3; v_gene: TRBV6-1; d_gene: -; CDR3nt: TGTGCCAGCAGGACTTCTGTGAGCTCTGGAAACACCATATATTTT; CDR3aa: CASRTSVSSGNTIYF
abundance: many; j_gene: TRBJ1-2; v_gene: TRBV7-9; d_gene: -; CDR3nt: TGTGCCAGCAGCCCCCCGGGGAACTATGGCTACACCTTC; CDR3aa: CASSPPGNYGYTF
abundance: -; j_gene: TRBJ2-1; v_gene: TRBV5-1; d_gene: -; CDR3nt: TGCGCCAGCAGCTTTGGGGACATGGATGCCTATGAGCAGTTCTTC; CDR3aa: CASSFGDMDAYEQFF
abundance: -; j_gene: TRBJ2-7; v_gene: TRBV15; d_gene: TRBD1; CDR3nt: TGTGCCACCGGCAGATTGACCGGGACAGGACCTTACGAGCAGTACTTC; CDR3aa: CATGRLTGTGPYEQYF